The rows below give T cell receptor beta chains drawn from one sample of a study of type 1 regulatory T cells. TCRdb independently ran MiXCR on the reads; one entry per CDR3 protein. In the table there are more than 50,000 distinct CDR3 sequences, 62% of which are singletons. These receptors' targets are unknown. Sequencing was carried out using cultured non-Tr1 T cells, either the whole culture or a sorted T cell fraction (not recorded which). These receptors all stem from a human donor in good health. Both conserved end residues are part of each CDR3. A D gene is named only where the DNA matches it firmly. Where a row states a size, it is once, few, many or the class of an expanded clone; other rows omit it.

J gene	clone size	D gene	V gene	CDR3 DNA	CDR3 protein
TRBJ2-4	-	-	TRBV20-1	TGCAGTGCTAGGGAGTCGGGAAACATTCAGTACTTC	CSARESGNIQYF
TRBJ1-2	-	-	TRBV5-1	TGCGCCAGCAGCTTGGTGGACGGGAGCTATGGCTACACCTTC	CASSLVDGSYGYTF
TRBJ2-5	-	-	TRBV30	TGTGCCTGGAGCCAATCCGAGGGGTACCAAGAGACCCAGTACTTC	CAWSQSEGYQETQYF
TRBJ2-1	-	-	TRBV20-1	TGCAGCGTCGGAGGGCTGAATGAGCAGTTCTTC	CSVGGLNEQFF
TRBJ2-7	-	-	TRBV20-1	TGCAGTGCTACCCGCGCGGCCAGCGTGACTTACGAGCAGTACTTC	CSATRAASVTYEQYF
TRBJ1-1	-	TRBD1	TRBV6-6	TGTGCCAGCAGTCAGACAGGGGGGCCGATTCCTGAAGCTTTCTTT	CASSQTGGPIPEAFF
TRBJ2-6	once	-	TRBV5-1	TGCGCCAGCAGGCCGTCGGGGGACGGAACCTCTGGGGCCAACGTCCTGACTTTC	CASRPSGDGTSGANVLTF
TRBJ2-2	once	-	TRBV30	TGTGCCTGGAGTGCTAACTTTAACACCGGGGAGCTGTTTTTT	CAWSANFNTGELFF
TRBJ1-4	-	TRBD1	TRBV29-1	TGCAGCGCTAGACAGGGCGGCGAAAAACTGTTTTTT	CSARQGGEKLFF
TRBJ1-1	-	TRBD1	TRBV3-1	TGTGCCAGCAGCCGGGACAGGGTGAACACTGAAGCTTTCTTT	CASSRDRVNTEAFF
TRBJ1-3	few	-	TRBV12-3/TRBV12-4	TGTGCCAGCAGTCCGGGGGGACCGGGAGGAAACACCATATATTTT	CASSPGGPGGNTIYF
TRBJ2-5	many	TRBD1	TRBV5-5	TGTGCCAGCAGCTTGGCCACCGGGACAGGGAAAGAGACCCAGTACTTC	CASSLATGTGKETQYF
TRBJ2-1	-	TRBD2	TRBV27	TGTGCCAGCCTTAACCTAGCGGCTTTAAACAATGAGCAGTTCTTC	CASLNLAALNNEQFF
TRBJ2-5	-	TRBD2	TRBV19	TGTGCCAGTAGTAAGGCGGGAGGGCCCCAAGAGACCCAGTACTTC	CASSKAGGPQETQYF
TRBJ2-7	few	-	TRBV5-1	TGCGCCAGCAGCTTGGAAGGGGCCGGAGGATACGAGCAGTACTTC	CASSLEGAGGYEQYF
TRBJ2-2	few	TRBD2	TRBV20-1	TGCAGTGCTAGAAAATGGGGTAGCGGGAATGGCGACCGAGCCGGGGAGCTGTTTTTT	CSARKWGSGNGDRAGELFF
TRBJ1-5	-	-	TRBV28	TGTGCCAGTAAGAATTTCCGTTGGAGCAATCAGCCCCAGCATTTT	CASKNFRWSNQPQHF
TRBJ2-3	-	TRBD2	TRBV5-1	TGCGCCAGCAGCGCACCTAGCGGGAGCACAGATACGCAGTATTTT	CASSAPSGSTDTQYF
TRBJ1-6	-	-	TRBV2	TGTGCCAGCATGCGGACCGGGGATTCACCCCTCCACTTT	CASMRTGDSPLHF
TRBJ2-2	-	TRBD2	TRBV5-1	TGCGCCAGCAGGACCCCCAGCCTAGCGGCAAACACCGGGGAGCTGTTTTTT	CASRTPSLAANTGELFF
TRBJ2-7	-	-	TRBV7-2	TGTGCCAGCAGCTCAGGGGAAAGGAGAGAGCAGTACTTC	CASSSGERREQYF
TRBJ2-3	-	TRBD1	TRBV24-1	TGTGCCACCAGTGACTGGGACAGCTCTAGCACAGATACGCAGTATTTT	CATSDWDSSSTDTQYF
TRBJ2-2	-	-	TRBV11-1	TGTGCCAGCAGCCGAACTCAGGACACCGGGGAGCTGTTTTTT	CASSRTQDTGELFF
TRBJ2-2	-	-	TRBV19	TGTGCCAGTAGTTTACAGTTATTGACGAACACCGGGGAGCTGTTTTTT	CASSLQLLTNTGELFF
TRBJ1-1	-	TRBD1	TRBV27	TGTGCCAGCAGCGTGACAGGGCGGAACACTGAAGCTTTCTTT	CASSVTGRNTEAFF
TRBJ1-1	-	-	TRBV7-9	TGTGCCAGCAGCCCGGAGGTCGACACTGAAGCTTTCTTT	CASSPEVDTEAFF
TRBJ2-6	-	-	TRBV21-1	TGTGCCAGCAGCAAAGACCGAGTTTGGGGGGCCAACGTCCTGACTTTC	CASSKDRVWGANVLTF
TRBJ2-2	few	-	TRBV19	TGTGCCAGTAGTATACAGGGAACCGGGGAGCTGTTTTTT	CASSIQGTGELFF
TRBJ1-1	-	-	TRBV6-5	TGTGCCAGCAGTGGGTTATCGTTGAACACTGAAGCTTTCTTT	CASSGLSLNTEAFF
TRBJ2-7	-	TRBD2	TRBV7-9	TGTGCCAGCAGCTCACCCGACTCGGGGGGGGCCTCCTACGAGCAGTACTTC	CASSSPDSGGASYEQYF
TRBJ2-7	many	TRBD1	TRBV20-1	TGCAGTGCAGGGTCGACAGGGCTCCCTTCCTACGAGCAGTACTTC	CSAGSTGLPSYEQYF
TRBJ2-6	-	-	TRBV4-3	TGCGCCAGCAGCCAAGCTGGGGCCAACGTCCTGACTTTC	CASSQAGANVLTF
TRBJ2-1	once	-	TRBV29-1	TGCAGCGTTGTGGGGCGACTGGCCTCCAATGAGCAGTTCTTC	CSVVGRLASNEQFF
TRBJ1-1	few	TRBD1	TRBV6-1	TGTGCCAGCAGTGGACAGGGCAGGGGCACTGAAGCTTTCTTT	CASSGQGRGTEAFF
TRBJ1-6	few	-	TRBV20-1	TGCAGTGCTAGTGTTCCAAATAATTCACCCCTCCACTTT	CSASVPNNSPLHF
TRBJ1-1	-	TRBD1	TRBV6-5	TGTGCCAGCAGCCGGGACAGGGAGAACACTGAAGCTTTCTTT	CASSRDRENTEAFF
TRBJ1-5	few	-	TRBV20-1	TGCAGTGCTAGCCGAGGGAGAAATCAGCCCCAGCATTTT	CSASRGRNQPQHF
TRBJ2-7	-	-	TRBV10-2	TGCGCCAGCAGTATCCTGGCCTACGAGCAGTACTTC	CASSILAYEQYF
TRBJ2-1	-	-	TRBV7-3	TGTGCCAGCAGCCCGGGAGTAGGCTCCTACAATGAGCAGTTCTTC	CASSPGVGSYNEQFF
TRBJ1-2	-	-	TRBV7-6	TGTGCCAGCAGTGATGGTAGCTATGGCTACACCTTC	CASSDGSYGYTF
TRBJ1-5	-	TRBD1	TRBV7-8	TGTGCCAGCAGCCAGGGACAGGGGGCTGTTCGCAATCAGCCCCAGCATTTT	CASSQGQGAVRNQPQHF
TRBJ2-6	-	-	TRBV5-5	TGTGCCAGCAGCTTGGTTAGTCCTGGGGCCAACGTCCTGACTTTC	CASSLVSPGANVLTF
TRBJ2-3	-	-	TRBV28	TGTGCCAGCAGCCCACTCCGGCCTTCAGGGACGCAGTATTTT	CASSPLRPSGTQYF
TRBJ2-7	once	-	TRBV3-1	TGTGCCAGCAGCCAAGACAGTCAAAAAACCTACGAGCAGTACTTC	CASSQDSQKTYEQYF
TRBJ2-5	-	-	TRBV20-1	TGCAGTGCTGACCGCGGACAGCCTGGCGAGACCCAGTACTTC	CSADRGQPGETQYF
TRBJ2-3	-	TRBD1	TRBV2	TGTGCCAGCAACGGACAGGGATCAGATACGCAGTATTTT	CASNGQGSDTQYF
TRBJ2-7	few	-	TRBV18	TGTGCCAGCTCACCGAACGGACTTGCAAACACCTACGAGCAGTACTTC	CASSPNGLANTYEQYF
TRBJ2-1	few	-	TRBV3-1	TGTGCCAGCAGCAATAGCGGCAATGAGCAGTTCTTC	CASSNSGNEQFF
TRBJ1-6	-	-	TRBV27	TGTGCCAGCAGTTTTGGGCGGTTAGATTCACCCCTCCACTTT	CASSFGRLDSPLHF
TRBJ2-7	few	TRBD1	TRBV24-1	TGTGCCACCCGGGACAGGCTCATTCCCGAGCAGTACTTC	CATRDRLIPEQYF
TRBJ2-1	-	-	TRBV15	TGTGCCACCAGCAGAGATAATCGCGGTAGCGGTTACAATGAGCAGTTCTTC	CATSRDNRGSGYNEQFF
TRBJ2-3	-	-	TRBV10-3	TGTGCCATCAGTGATTCCTCAGATAGCACAGATACGCAGTATTTT	CAISDSSDSTDTQYF
TRBJ2-2	once	-	TRBV20-1	TGCAGTGCTAGACACCGGACCCGGGGCACCGGGGAGCTGTTTTTT	CSARHRTRGTGELFF
TRBJ2-1	-	TRBD1	TRBV11-2	TGTGCCAGCAGCTCGGGACAGTACAATGAGCAGTTCTTC	CASSSGQYNEQFF